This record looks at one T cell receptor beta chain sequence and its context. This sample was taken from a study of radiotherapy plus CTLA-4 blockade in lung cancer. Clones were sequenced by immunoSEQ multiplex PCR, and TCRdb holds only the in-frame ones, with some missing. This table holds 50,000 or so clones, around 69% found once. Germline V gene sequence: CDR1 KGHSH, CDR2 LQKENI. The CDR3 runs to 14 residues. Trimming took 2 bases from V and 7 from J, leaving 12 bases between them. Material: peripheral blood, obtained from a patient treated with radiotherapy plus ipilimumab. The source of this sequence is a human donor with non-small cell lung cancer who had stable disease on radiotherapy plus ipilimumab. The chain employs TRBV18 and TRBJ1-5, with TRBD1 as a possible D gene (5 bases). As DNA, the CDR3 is TGTGCCAGCTCACCAGGCGGCAGGGCCCAGCCCCAGCATTTT. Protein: CASSPGGRAQPQHF.